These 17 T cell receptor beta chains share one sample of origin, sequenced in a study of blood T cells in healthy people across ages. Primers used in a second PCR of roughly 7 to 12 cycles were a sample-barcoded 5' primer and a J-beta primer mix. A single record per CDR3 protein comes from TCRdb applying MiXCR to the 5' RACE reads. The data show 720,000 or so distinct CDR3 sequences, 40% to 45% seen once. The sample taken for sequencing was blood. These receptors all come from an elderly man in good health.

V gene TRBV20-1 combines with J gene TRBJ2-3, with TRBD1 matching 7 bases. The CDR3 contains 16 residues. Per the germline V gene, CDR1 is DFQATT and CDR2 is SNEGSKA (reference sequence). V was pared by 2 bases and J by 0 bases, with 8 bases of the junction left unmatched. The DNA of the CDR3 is TGCAGTGCTAGAACCCCCGGGACAGAGAGCACAGATACGCAGTATTTT. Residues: CSARTPGTESTDTQYF.

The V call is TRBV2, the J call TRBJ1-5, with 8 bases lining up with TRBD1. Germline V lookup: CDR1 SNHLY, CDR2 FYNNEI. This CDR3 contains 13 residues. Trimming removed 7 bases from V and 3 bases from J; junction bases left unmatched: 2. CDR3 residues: CASKGQVNQPQHF. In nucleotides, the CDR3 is TGTGCCAGCAAGGGACAGGTCAATCAGCCCCAGCATTTT. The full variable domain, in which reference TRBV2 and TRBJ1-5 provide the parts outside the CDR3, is EPEVTQTPSHQVTQMGQEVILRCVPISNHLYFYWYRQILGQKVEFLVSFYNNEISEKSEIFDDQFSVERPDGSNFTLKIRSTKLEDSAMYFCASKGQVNQPQHFGDGTRLSIL.

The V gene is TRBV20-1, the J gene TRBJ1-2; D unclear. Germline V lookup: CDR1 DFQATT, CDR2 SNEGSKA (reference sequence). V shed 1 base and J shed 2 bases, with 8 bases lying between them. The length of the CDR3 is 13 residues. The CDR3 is CSARARTNYGYTF. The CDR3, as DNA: TGCAGTGCTAGAGCCCGGACCAACTATGGCTACACCTTC.

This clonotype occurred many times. The CDR3 bases are TGTGCCAGCAGCTTAGCGGCTTGGGAGCAGTACTTC. Its translation: CASSLAAWEQYF. The chain joins TRBV7-2 to TRBJ2-7; D gene unclear. Germline-derived CDR1 and CDR2 are SGHTA and FQGNSA. The CDR3 length is 12 residues. The V end lost 0 bases, the J end lost 7 bases, and 7 bases lay between the germline ends.

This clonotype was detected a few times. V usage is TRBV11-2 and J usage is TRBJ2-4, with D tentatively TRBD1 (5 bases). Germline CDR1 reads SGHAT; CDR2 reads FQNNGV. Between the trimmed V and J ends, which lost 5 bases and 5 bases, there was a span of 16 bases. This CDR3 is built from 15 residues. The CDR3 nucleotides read TGTGCCAGCAGCCGAGCTACAGGCGTCCAAAACATTCAGTACTTC. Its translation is CASSRATGVQNIQYF. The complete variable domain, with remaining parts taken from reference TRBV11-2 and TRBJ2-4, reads EAGVAQSPRYKIIEKRQSVAFWCNPISGHATLYWYQQILGQGPKLLIQFQNNGVVDDSQLPKDRFSAERLKGVDSTLKIQPAKLEDSAVYLCASSRATGVQNIQYFGAGTRLSVL.

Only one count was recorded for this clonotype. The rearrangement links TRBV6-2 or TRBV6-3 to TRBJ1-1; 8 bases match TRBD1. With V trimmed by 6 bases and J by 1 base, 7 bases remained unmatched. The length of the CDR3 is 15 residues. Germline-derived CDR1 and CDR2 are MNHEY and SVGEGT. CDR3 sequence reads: CASRRPGQENTEAFF. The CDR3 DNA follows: TGTGCCAGCAGACGCCCGGGACAGGAGAACACTGAAGCTTTCTTT.

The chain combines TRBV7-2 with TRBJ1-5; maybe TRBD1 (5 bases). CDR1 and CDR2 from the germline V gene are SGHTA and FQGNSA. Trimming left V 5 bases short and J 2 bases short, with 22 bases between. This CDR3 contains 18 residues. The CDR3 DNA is TGTGCCAGCAGCGCGGAGAGAGGTAACCAGGGTGGCAATCAGCCCCAGCATTTT. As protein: CASSAERGNQGGNQPQHF. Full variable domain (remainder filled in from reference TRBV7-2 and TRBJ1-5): GAGVSQSPSNKVTEKGKDVELRCDPISGHTALYWYRQSLGQGLEFLIYFQGNSAPDKSGLPSDRFSAERTGGSVSTLTIQRTQQEDSAVYLCASSAERGNQGGNQPQHFGDGTRLSIL.

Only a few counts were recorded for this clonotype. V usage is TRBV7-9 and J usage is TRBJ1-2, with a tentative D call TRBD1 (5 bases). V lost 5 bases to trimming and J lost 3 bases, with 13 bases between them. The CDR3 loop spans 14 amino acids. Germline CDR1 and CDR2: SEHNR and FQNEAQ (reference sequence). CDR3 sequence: CASSPQTDHYGYTF. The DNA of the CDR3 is TGTGCCAGCAGCCCACAGACAGATCACTATGGCTACACCTTC.

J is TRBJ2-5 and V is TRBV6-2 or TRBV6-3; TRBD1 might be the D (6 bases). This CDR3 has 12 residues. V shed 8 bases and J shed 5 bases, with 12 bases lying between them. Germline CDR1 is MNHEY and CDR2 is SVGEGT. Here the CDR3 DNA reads TGTGCCAGCCAAGGGGGAGTGGAGACCCAGTACTTC. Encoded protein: CASQGGVETQYF.

CDR3 region: CREGGASSTDTQYF. In nucleotides, the CDR3 is TGCAGAGAAGGGGGCGCCTCTAGCACAGATACGCAGTATTTT. The chain is built from TRBV20-1 and TRBJ2-3; 7 bases line up with TRBD1. The CDR3 sequence is 14 residues long. Per germline, CDR1 DFQATT and CDR2 SNEGSKA (reference sequence).

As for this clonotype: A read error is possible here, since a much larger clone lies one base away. CDR3 amino acids: CSVTDRYEQYF. For the CDR3, the DNA is TGCAGCGTAACTGACAGATACGAGCAGTACTTC. This chain uses TRBV29-1 with TRBJ2-5; D perhaps matches TRBD1 (5 bases). The J call is doubtful: the DNA matches TRBJ2-7 better. The CDR3 length is 11 residues. The V gene's germline CDR1 is SQVTM and CDR2 ANQGSEA.

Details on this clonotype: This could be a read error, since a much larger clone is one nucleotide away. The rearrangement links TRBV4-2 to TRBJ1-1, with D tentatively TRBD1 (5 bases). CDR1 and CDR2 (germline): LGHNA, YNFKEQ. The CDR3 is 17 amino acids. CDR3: CTSSQALQSREGTEAFF. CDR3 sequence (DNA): TGTACCAGCAGCCAAGCTCTTCAGTCCAGGGAGGGCACTGAAGCTTTCTTT.

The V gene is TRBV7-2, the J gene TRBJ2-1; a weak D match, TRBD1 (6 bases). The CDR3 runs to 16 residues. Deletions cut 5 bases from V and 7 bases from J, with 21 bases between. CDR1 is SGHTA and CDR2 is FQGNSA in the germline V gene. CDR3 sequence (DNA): TGTGCCAGCAGCCCCCCCCGAGGGGGTAGGGGGAATGAGCAGTTCTTC. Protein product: CASSPPRGGRGNEQFF.

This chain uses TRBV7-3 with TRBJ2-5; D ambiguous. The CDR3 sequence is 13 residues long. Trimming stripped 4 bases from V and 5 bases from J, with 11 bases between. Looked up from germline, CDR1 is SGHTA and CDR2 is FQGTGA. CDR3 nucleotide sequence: TGTGCCAGCAGCTCCCTAGTGGGCGAGACCCAGTACTTC. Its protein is CASSSLVGETQYF.

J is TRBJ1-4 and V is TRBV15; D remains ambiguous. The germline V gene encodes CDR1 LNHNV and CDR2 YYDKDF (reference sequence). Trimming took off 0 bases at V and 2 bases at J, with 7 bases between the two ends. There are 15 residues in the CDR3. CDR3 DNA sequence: TGTGCCACCAGCAGAGAGGTGGCTACTAATGAAAAACTGTTTTTT. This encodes CATSREVATNEKLFF.

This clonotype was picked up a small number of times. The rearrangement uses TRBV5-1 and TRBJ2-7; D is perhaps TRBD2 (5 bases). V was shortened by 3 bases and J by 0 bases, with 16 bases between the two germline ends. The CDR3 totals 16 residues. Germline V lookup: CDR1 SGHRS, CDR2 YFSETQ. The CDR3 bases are TGCGCCAGCAGCTCCTCAGGAAGCGGAACCTCCTACGAGCAGTACTTC. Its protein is CASSSSGSGTSYEQYF. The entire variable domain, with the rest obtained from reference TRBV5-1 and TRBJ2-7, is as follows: KAGVTQTPRYLIKTRGQQVTLSCSPISGHRSVSWYQQTPGQGLQFLFEYFSETQRNKGNFPGRFSGRQFSNSRSEMNVSTLELGDSALYLCASSSSGSGTSYEQYFGPGTRLTVT.

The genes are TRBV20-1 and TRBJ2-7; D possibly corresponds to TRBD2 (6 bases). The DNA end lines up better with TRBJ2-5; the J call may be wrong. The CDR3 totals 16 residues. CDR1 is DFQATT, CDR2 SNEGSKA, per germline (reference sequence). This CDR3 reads CSARDHGTQSGETQYF. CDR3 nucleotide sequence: TGCAGTGCTAGAGATCATGGGACTCAGTCCGGGGAGACCCAGTACTTC.